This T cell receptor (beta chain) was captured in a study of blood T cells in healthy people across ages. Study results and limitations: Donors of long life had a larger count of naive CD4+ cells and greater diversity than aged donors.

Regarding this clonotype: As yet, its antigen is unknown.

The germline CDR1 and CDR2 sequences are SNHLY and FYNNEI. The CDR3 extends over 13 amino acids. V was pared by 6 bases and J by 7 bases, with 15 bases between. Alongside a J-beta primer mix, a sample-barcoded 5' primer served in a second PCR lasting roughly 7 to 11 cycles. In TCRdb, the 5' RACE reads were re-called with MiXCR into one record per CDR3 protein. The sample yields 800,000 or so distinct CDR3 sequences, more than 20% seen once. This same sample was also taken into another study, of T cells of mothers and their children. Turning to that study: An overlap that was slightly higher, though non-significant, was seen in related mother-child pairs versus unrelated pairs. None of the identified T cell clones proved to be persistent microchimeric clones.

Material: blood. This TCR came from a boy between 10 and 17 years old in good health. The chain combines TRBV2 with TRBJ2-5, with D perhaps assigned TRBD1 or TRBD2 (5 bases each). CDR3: CASRSGPGTTQYF. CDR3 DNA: TGTGCCAGCAGATCGGGTCCCGGGACGACCCAGTACTTC.